A single TCR beta chain is shown here with its context. The sample is drawn from a study of blood T cell repertoires in COVID-19. The CDR3 covers 14 residues. V shed 4 bases and J shed 1 base, with 13 bases lying between them. Germline CDR1 and CDR2: GTSNPN and SVGIG (reference sequence). TCRdb keeps only in-frame clones here, not all; method: immunoSEQ multiplex PCR. The sample has fewer than 200,000 clones, around 84% seen once. The gene calls are TRBV30 and TRBJ2-5, with D tentatively TRBD2 (6 bases). The sample consisted of peripheral blood. The TCR comes from a man aged 35 to 55 with active or convalescent COVID-19. CDR3: CAWTAGGPQETQYF. CDR3 DNA sequence: TGTGCCTGGACCGCCGGGGGACCCCAAGAGACCCAGTACTTC.